This TCR beta chain comes out of a study of CXCR3-negative and CXCR3-positive naive CD8 T cells. Study background: For each library, about 1.5 +/- 0.3 million TRB reads were obtained, roughly 140 million in total.

CDR1 is LGHNA and CDR2 is YNFKEQ in the germline V gene. The CDR3 contains 16 residues. Libraries were UMI-labeled 5' RACE TRB cDNA. TCRdb reanalyzed the 5' RACE reads, giving one entry per CDR3 protein sequence and no DNA. Its table records tens of thousands of distinct CDR3 sequences. General study results and limits: Surface CD5 was comparable between naive subsets; TCR strength was inferred from TRB CDR3 properties. Fresh PBMCs served for most assays, and CXCR3 expression fell partially after cryopreservation.

Comment on this clonotype: Its antigen is unidentified.

The gene calls are TRBV4-2 and TRBJ2-7; TCRdb gives TRBD1 as the D gene, but with no DNA this cannot be confirmed. The sample taken for sequencing was naive CXCR3- CD8+ T cells from blood. The subset is: CD45RO-CCR7+CD27+CD95- naive CD8+ T cells lacking CXCR3 (TNR3-). This receptor was identified in a human donor in good health. Some clones in this sample may be carry-over from other donors' samples. CDR3 in amino acids: CASSQAVGTGSYEQYF.